This T cell receptor (beta chain) was observed in a study of persistence of HIV-infected CD4 T cells. Points from the study as a whole: Antigen-responding cells were enriched for degenerate expanded CDR3beta sequences.

On this clone itself: Its cognate antigen is unknown.

Anti-CD3/anti-CD28 beads served as a nonspecific positive control stimulus. Responding CD4+ T cells were sorted by upregulation of both CD40 ligand and CD69. Donors were HIV-1-infected adults who began suppressive ART during chronic infection. Inclusion required CMV-positive serology and CD4+ counts above 400 cells/uL. CD8-depleted PBMCs were stimulated 15 to 20 hours with anti-CD28/CD49d costimulation, CD40-blocking antibody and enfuvirtide. This was the immunoSEQ version 4 assay in survey mode. The assay was immunoSEQ multiplex PCR, and TCRdb's table has in-frame clones only and misses some. The sample carries approximately 44,000 clones, around 90% recorded once. The CDR3 is 14 amino acids. The V segment lost 4 bases and the J segment 6 bases; nucleotides outside the gene matches: 11. Looked up from germline, CDR1 is SQVTM and CDR2 is ANQGSEA.

Specimen: CD4+ T cells sorted from PBMCs after approximately 20-hour stimulation, collected from a patient who received antiretroviral therapy. This receptor was taken from an adult man with HIV who was CMV-seropositive. The chain carries TRBV29-1 and TRBJ1-1; 7 bases are a match to TRBD1. Written as DNA, the CDR3 is TGCAGCGTTGGATCAGGGGGAGTTTTTGCTGAAGCTTTCTTT. Encoded protein: CSVGSGGVFAEAFF.